This passage covers 21 T cell receptor beta chains from one sample sequenced in a study of shared clonotypes between healthy human individuals. Clones were read by immunoSEQ multiplex PCR, and TCRdb kept only the in-frame ones, dropping some. Of over 400,000 clones in the sample, roughly 80% are singletons; the top ten hold 12%. The sample consisted of PBMCs. The receptors originated from a middle-aged woman in good health. Some clones in this sample may be carry-over from other donors' samples.

The rearrangement links TRBV19 to TRBJ2-7, with TRBD2 identical over 7 bases. From germline, CDR1 is LNHDA and CDR2 SQIVND (reference sequence). The V segment lost 3 bases and the J segment 7 bases; nucleotides outside the gene matches: 12. The CDR3 spans 15 residues. The CDR3 sequence is CASSISLAELGEQYF. In DNA form, the CDR3 reads TGTGCCAGTAGTATTAGCCTAGCGGAGCTAGGGGAGCAGTACTTC.

The CDR3 sequence is CASSQGLAESYEQYF. CDR3 coding DNA: TGTGCCAGCAGCCAAGGCCTAGCGGAGTCCTACGAGCAGTACTTC. V usage is TRBV7-9 and J usage is TRBJ2-7, with TRBD2 matching 7 bases. CDR3 size: 15 residues. CDR1 SEHNR and CDR2 FQNEAQ come from the germline V gene (reference sequence). Trimming removed 5 bases from V and 1 base from J; junction bases left unmatched: 8.

V gene TRBV7-8 combines with J gene TRBJ2-6; D gene unclear. V lost 5 bases and J lost 0, with 8 bases in between. The CDR3 totals 15 residues. Germline CDR1 and CDR2: SGHVS and FQNEAQ. The CDR3 DNA follows: TGTGCCAGCAGCCCCACCAGCTCTGGGGCCAACGTCCTGACTTTC. It is translated as CASSPTSSGANVLTF. Full variable domain (rest looked up from reference TRBV7-8 and TRBJ2-6): GAGVSQSPRYKVAKRGQDVALRCDPISGHVSLFWYQQALGQGPEFLTYFQNEAQLDKSGLPSDRFFAERPEGSVSTLKIQRTQQEDSAVYLCASSPTSSGANVLTFGAGSRLTVL.

The count of this clone is one. This chain connects TRBV27 to TRBJ2-5; D might be TRBD2 (5 bases). Germline V gives CDR1 MNHEY, CDR2 SMNVEV (reference sequence). The CDR3 loop spans 13 amino acids. V was shortened by 6 bases and J by 4 bases, with 12 bases between the two germline ends. The CDR3, as DNA: TGTGCCAGCAGCCAGAAGCGGCGAGAGACCCAGTACTTC. The encoded protein is CASSQKRRETQYF.

The genes are TRBV11-2 and TRBJ2-1, with 7 bases that match TRBD2. Germline V CDR1 and CDR2: SGHAT, FQNNGV. This CDR3 has 17 amino acids. Losses at the gene ends were 1 base for V and 1 base for J; bases not matched to a gene: 7. CDR3 region: CASSLGAGRRSYNEQFF. The CDR3 DNA reads TGTGCCAGCAGCTTAGGGGCCGGGAGGCGATCCTACAATGAGCAGTTCTTC.

V gene TRBV25-1 combines with J gene TRBJ2-5, with D uncertain. The J call is doubtful: the DNA matches TRBJ2-7 better. The CDR3 runs 13 residues. Germline values: CDR1 MGHDK, CDR2 SYGVNS. The CDR3 nucleotides read TGTGCCAGCAGCTTTGGCAAAACATACGAGCAGTACTTC. It yields the protein CASSFGKTYEQYF.

The V gene is TRBV7-2, the J gene TRBJ1-1, with D maybe TRBD1 (5 bases). In germline, CDR1 is SGHTA, CDR2 FQGNSA. Trimming pared 6 bases from V and 1 base from J, leaving 12 bases between. The CDR3 length is 14 residues. The DNA of the CDR3 is TGTGCCAGCAGACTCACAGGCCCGAACACTGAAGCTTTCTTT. Amino acid sequence: CASRLTGPNTEAFF.

The V call is TRBV28, the J call TRBJ2-5; 9 nucleotides match TRBD2. CDR1 MDHEN and CDR2 SYDVKM come from the germline V gene. The CDR3 totals 17 residues. Losses at the gene ends were 6 bases for V and 6 bases for J; bases not matched to a gene: 17. This chain's CDR3 is CASRTPEGVAGVQTQYF. The CDR3 nucleotides are TGTGCCAGCAGGACCCCCGAGGGAGTAGCGGGAGTCCAGACCCAGTACTTC. Combining the CDR3 with reference TRBV28 and TRBJ2-5 gives the whole variable domain DVKVTQSSRYLVKRTGEKVFLECVQDMDHENMFWYRQDPGLGLRLIYFSYDVKMKEKGDIPEGYSVSREKKERFSLILESASTNQTSMYLCASRTPEGVAGVQTQYFGPGTRLLVL.

The CDR3 coding sequence is TGTGCCAGCACTGCCGGGACAGGGGGCCTCTATGGCTACACCTTC. Translated, it gives CASTAGTGGLYGYTF. V usage is TRBV6-1 and J usage is TRBJ1-2, with 12 bases matching TRBD1. J was trimmed by 4 bases and V by 7 bases; bases with no gene match: 7. CDR3 length equals 15 residues. Germline-derived CDR1 and CDR2 are MNHNS and SASEGT.

The rearrangement uses TRBV6-4 and TRBJ1-5, with unresolved D. CDR3 length: 14 residues. Looked up from germline, CDR1 is MRHNA and CDR2 is SNTAGT. The V end was cut by 4 bases, the J end by 0 bases, with 7 bases between. The CDR3 here is CASSGEFSNQPQHF. The CDR3 DNA reads TGTGCCAGCAGTGGGGAGTTTAGCAATCAGCCCCAGCATTTT.

This rearrangement joins TRBV5-1 to TRBJ2-1; the match to TRBD2 covers 11 bases. Germline CDR1 reads SGHRS; CDR2 reads YFSETQ. The CDR3 spans 15 residues. The J segment lost 8 bases and the V segment lost 4 bases, leaving 8 bases of the junction unmatched. The CDR3 region has the DNA TGCGCCAGCAGCGTCGGGACTAGCGGCTTCGATGAGCAGTTCTTC. Translation gives CASSVGTSGFDEQFF. The entire variable domain, with the rest obtained from reference TRBV5-1 and TRBJ2-1, is as follows: KAGVTQTPRYLIKTRGQQVTLSCSPISGHRSVSWYQQTPGQGLQFLFEYFSETQRNKGNFPGRFSGRQFSNSRSEMNVSTLELGDSALYLCASSVGTSGFDEQFFGPGTRLTVL.

The V call is TRBV27, the J call TRBJ2-1; 10 bases map to TRBD2. Looked up from germline, CDR1 is MNHEY and CDR2 is SMNVEV (reference sequence). The CDR3 spans 14 residues. With 0 bases clipped from V and 8 bases from J, the junction kept 1 base outside the gene matches. CDR3 residues: CASSLSGLADEQFF. CDR3 nucleotide sequence: TGTGCCAGCAGTTTATCTGGACTAGCGGATGAGCAGTTCTTC.

This clone was seen just once. The chain couples TRBV27 to TRBJ1-4, with TRBD1 matching 9 bases. The CDR3 totals 16 residues. Germline V gene lookup returns CDR1 MNHEY and CDR2 SMNVEV (reference sequence). The V segment lost 7 bases and the J segment 0 bases; nucleotides outside the gene matches: 6. The CDR3 region has the DNA TGTGCCAGCACTGGGGGGACAGGGACAACTAATGAAAAACTGTTTTTT. Translating it yields CASTGGTGTTNEKLFF.

The sample holds one count of this clone. The chain links TRBV21-1 to TRBJ2-7; the D segment call TRBD2 is taken from the table without a DNA check. TRBV21-1 is an annotated pseudogene. This CDR3 is built from 15 residues. CDR3 loop: CASYPRTSGTYEQYF. The CDR3 DNA reads as TGTGCCAGCTACCCCCGGACTAGCGGGACGTACGAGCAGTACTTC.

The chain employs TRBV19 and TRBJ1-1, with D maybe TRBD1 (5 bases). The V and J ends lost 7 bases and 1 base respectively, with 10 bases between them. The V gene's germline CDR1 is LNHDA and CDR2 SQIVND (reference sequence). The CDR3 is made up of 13 amino acids. CDR3 residues: CASNPGTNTEAFF. For the CDR3, the DNA is TGTGCCAGTAATCCGGGGACGAACACTGAAGCTTTCTTT.

This chain links TRBV20-1 with TRBJ1-1, with D hard to call. The CDR3 is 11 amino acids. With 6 bases removed from V and 5 bases from J, the gap between germline ends came to 10 bases. CDR1 is DFQATT, CDR2 SNEGSKA, per germline (reference sequence). The CDR3 reads CSAPEETEAFF. In DNA, the CDR3 is TGCAGTGCCCCGGAAGAAACTGAAGCTTTCTTT.

This clone showed up just a few times. The chain carries TRBV6-1 and TRBJ1-2, with D maybe TRBD1 (6 bases). CDR1 and CDR2 (germline): MNHNS, SASEGT. V was shortened by 4 bases and J by 4 bases, with 16 bases between the two germline ends. This CDR3 spans 15 amino acids. The CDR3 nucleotides are TGTGCCAGCAGTGTGGCTCGGGACACAATCTATGGCTACACCTTC. Its translation is CASSVARDTIYGYTF.

CDR3 in amino acids: CASSVAFGAGGRTDTQYF. The DNA of the CDR3 is TGTGCCAGCAGCGTAGCTTTCGGAGCGGGAGGTCGCACAGATACGCAGTATTTT. This chain connects TRBV9 to TRBJ2-3, with 9 bases fitting TRBD2. This CDR3 contains 18 residues. V shed 0 bases, J shed 1 base, and the junction held 9 bases outside the gene matches. Germline lookup yields CDR1 SGDLS and CDR2 YYNGEE.

This rearrangement joins TRBV5-1 to TRBJ1-6; D is unresolved. Per germline, CDR1 SGHRS and CDR2 YFSETQ. V was clipped by 2 bases and J by 1 base, with 7 bases between them. The CDR3 consists of 15 residues. CDR3 in DNA: TGCGCCAGCAGCTTAAGAGAATCCTATAATTCACCCCTCCACTTT. Translation gives CASSLRESYNSPLHF.

This chain links TRBV18 with TRBJ1-5; D ambiguous. Germline-derived CDR1 and CDR2 are KGHSH and LQKENI. This CDR3 has 14 residues. V lost 5 bases, J lost 4 bases, and 12 bases lay in between. CDR3: CASSSLDKNQPQHF. The CDR3 DNA sequence: TGTGCCAGCTCAAGTCTTGACAAGAATCAGCCCCAGCATTTT.

The rearrangement joins TRBV15 to TRBJ1-5; no clear D gene. Trimming pared 1 base from V and 4 bases from J, leaving 8 bases between. The CDR3 loop spans 14 amino acids. The germline gives CDR1 LNHNV, CDR2 YYDKDF (reference sequence). CDR3 amino acids: CATSRVTANQPQHF. The CDR3 DNA sequence: TGTGCCACCAGCAGAGTCACAGCAAATCAGCCCCAGCATTTT.